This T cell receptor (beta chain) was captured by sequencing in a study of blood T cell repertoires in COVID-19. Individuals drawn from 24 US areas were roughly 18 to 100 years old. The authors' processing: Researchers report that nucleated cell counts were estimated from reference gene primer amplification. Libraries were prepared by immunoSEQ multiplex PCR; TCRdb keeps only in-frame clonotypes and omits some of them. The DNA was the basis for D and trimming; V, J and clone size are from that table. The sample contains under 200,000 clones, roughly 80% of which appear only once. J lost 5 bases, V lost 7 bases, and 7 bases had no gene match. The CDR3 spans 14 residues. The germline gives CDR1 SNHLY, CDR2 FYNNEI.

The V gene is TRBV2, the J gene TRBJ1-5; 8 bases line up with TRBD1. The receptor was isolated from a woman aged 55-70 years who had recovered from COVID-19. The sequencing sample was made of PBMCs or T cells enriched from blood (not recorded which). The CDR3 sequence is CASTATGGDQPQHF. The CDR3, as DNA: TGTGCCAGCACCGCAACAGGGGGGGATCAGCCCCAGCATTTT.